These T cell receptor beta chains were read from a single sample in a study of CD8 T cells in ankylosing spondylitis. TCRdb re-called the 5' RACE reads through MiXCR, storing one row per CDR3 protein. The table includes hundreds of thousands of distinct CDR3 sequences, approximately 12% detected once. Sequenced: blood, either unsorted or a sorted T cell fraction (not recorded which). The receptors were gathered from a male donor with ankylosing spondylitis. Both conserved end residues are part of each CDR3. Each record gives: D gene, J gene, V gene, CDR3 length, clone size, CDR3 protein, CDR3 DNA. D genes are given only for firm matches. The listing skips clone size in some rows; elsewhere it reads once, few, many or a size class.

-	TRBJ2-3	TRBV5-1	12	-	CASSLEESTQYF	TGCGCCAGCAGCTTGGAAGAGAGTACGCAGTATTTT
-	TRBJ2-3	TRBV20-1	14	-	CSADEGVYADTQYF	TGCAGTGCCGACGAAGGGGTGTACGCAGATACGCAGTATTTT
-	TRBJ2-7	TRBV12-3/TRBV12-4	13	-	CASRPGLSYEQYF	TGTGCCAGCAGACCGGGTCTTTCCTACGAGCAGTACTTC
-	TRBJ1-5	TRBV20-1	12	many	CSAVIYNQPQHF	TGCAGTGCCGTGATTTACAATCAGCCCCAGCATTTT
-	TRBJ2-5	TRBV6-1	13	-	CASSRGPPETQYF	TGTGCCAGCAGTAGGGGCCCACCCGAGACCCAGTACTTC
-	TRBJ2-1	TRBV28	16	once	CASSSFWGASHNEQFF	TGTGCCAGCAGTTCGTTCTGGGGGGCCTCCCACAATGAGCAGTTCTTC
TRBD2	TRBJ2-3	TRBV20-1	14	many	CSAPIAGGPDTQYF	TGCAGTGCTCCCATAGCGGGAGGCCCAGATACGCAGTATTTT
-	TRBJ2-3	TRBV28	13	-	CASCRGPTDTQYF	TGTGCCAGCTGTAGGGGTCCCACAGATACGCAGTATTTT
-	TRBJ1-1	TRBV20-1	13	-	CSARDTGYTEAFF	TGCAGTGCTAGAGATACGGGGTACACTGAAGCTTTCTTT
TRBD1	TRBJ2-1	TRBV24-1	16	many	CATSEPGTGKYNEQFF	TGTGCCACCAGTGAACCCGGGACAGGGAAGTACAATGAGCAGTTCTTC
TRBD2	TRBJ2-7	TRBV12-3/TRBV12-4	16	-	CASSPRTSGSGYEQYF	TGTGCCAGCAGTCCTCGGACTAGCGGGAGTGGCTACGAGCAGTACTTC
-	TRBJ2-7	TRBV6-1	16	many	CASTITRGGGLYEQYF	TGTGCCAGCACCATCACCAGGGGGGGCGGATTGTACGAGCAGTACTTC
-	TRBJ2-1	TRBV10-3	18	many	CAISGSPDRSGGRNEQFF	TGTGCCATCAGTGGGTCCCCGGACAGGTCCGGTGGGAGGAATGAGCAGTTCTTC
-	TRBJ1-2	TRBV20-1	11	many	CKYGQYYGYTF	TGCAAGTACGGACAGTACTATGGCTACACCTTC
TRBD2	TRBJ2-5	TRBV7-2	16	few	CASSLPLTSRGGTQYF	TGTGCCAGCAGCTTACCACTCACTAGCCGGGGGGGGACCCAGTACTTC
-	TRBJ2-7	TRBV28	15	-	CASSAGRPHSYEQYF	TGTGCCAGCAGTGCGGGACGGCCGCACTCCTACGAGCAGTACTTC
-	TRBJ1-2	TRBV7-9	12	-	CASSLAAGGYTF	TGTGCCAGCAGCTTAGCGGCGGGGGGCTACACCTTC
-	TRBJ2-1	TRBV5-1	13	few	CASSWQGPIEQFF	TGCGCCAGCAGCTGGCAGGGGCCGATCGAGCAGTTCTTC
TRBD1	TRBJ1-4	TRBV4-1	15	-	CASSPPRQGDEKLFF	TGCGCCAGCAGCCCCCCCCGACAGGGAGATGAAAAACTGTTTTTT
TRBD2	TRBJ2-1	TRBV18	16	-	CASSPPGLAASNEQFF	TGTGCCAGCTCACCTCCGGGACTAGCGGCCAGCAATGAGCAGTTCTTC
-	TRBJ1-2	TRBV11-1	15	few	CASSLMWEGTAGYTF	TGTGCCAGCAGCTTAATGTGGGAAGGGACGGCTGGCTACACCTTC
-	TRBJ1-4	TRBV20-1	13	many	CSAMTATNEKLFF	TGCAGTGCTATGACTGCAACTAATGAAAAACTGTTTTTT
TRBD1	TRBJ1-5	TRBV7-6	15	many	CASSLGGQGGQPQHF	TGCGCCAGCAGCTTGGGGGGACAGGGGGGTCAGCCCCAGCATTTT
-	TRBJ2-3	TRBV12-3/TRBV12-4	12	-	CASSSARDTQYF	TGTGCCAGCAGTTCAGCTCGGGATACGCAGTATTTT
TRBD1	TRBJ1-1	TRBV12-3/TRBV12-4	15	many	CASSWNRGRSTEAFF	TGTGCCAGCAGTTGGAACAGGGGGCGAAGCACTGAAGCTTTCTTT
-	TRBJ1-2	TRBV18	14	-	CASSPPTGRGGYTF	TGTGCCAGCTCACCACCTACGGGGAGAGGAGGCTACACCTTC
-	TRBJ1-5	TRBV19	17	-	CASRRRGEGYSNQPQHF	TGTGCCAGTAGACGTAGGGGCGAGGGGTATAGCAATCAGCCCCAGCATTTT
-	TRBJ1-4	TRBV20-1	15	-	CSASLGGGAGEKLFF	TGCAGTGCTAGTTTAGGAGGAGGGGCGGGGGAAAAACTGTTTTTT
-	TRBJ1-5	TRBV20-1	13	-	CSARAQLNQPQHF	TGCAGTGCTAGAGCGCAGCTCAATCAGCCCCAGCATTTT
TRBD1	TRBJ1-2	TRBV18	16	few	CASSPLGQGVNYGYTF	TGTGCCAGCTCACCTCTGGGACAGGGAGTCAACTATGGCTACACCTTC
-	TRBJ1-6	TRBV4-3	15	few	CASSPRPGIQSPLHF	TGCGCCAGCAGCCCCCGGCCAGGGATCCAGTCACCCCTCCACTTT
TRBD2	TRBJ2-7	TRBV15	16	many	CATSRAATSGKYEQYF	TGTGCCACCAGCAGAGCAGCCACTAGCGGGAAATACGAGCAGTACTTC
TRBD2	TRBJ2-5	TRBV7-2	14	many	CASNLRSSGETQYF	TGTGCCAGCAACCTTAGATCTAGCGGGGAGACCCAGTACTTC
TRBD1	TRBJ1-1	TRBV20-1	14	many	CSAIRQGMNTEAFF	TGCAGTGCTATCCGACAGGGGATGAACACTGAAGCTTTCTTT
-	TRBJ1-1	TRBV24-1	12	few	CATSDPYTEAFF	TGTGCCACCAGTGATCCTTATACTGAAGCTTTCTTT
TRBD1	TRBJ1-2	TRBV4-1	15	-	CASSQSPMTGSLTTF	TGCGCCAGCAGCCAGAGCCCCATGACAGGGTCCCTCACCACCTTC
-	TRBJ1-1	TRBV20-1	12	-	CSAKRSAGEAFF	TGCAGTGCTAAGAGGTCGGCAGGCGAAGCTTTCTTT
-	TRBJ1-4	TRBV6-5	14	few	CASSYSAANEKLFF	TGTGCCAGCAGTTACTCGGCGGCTAATGAAAAACTGTTTTTT
-	TRBJ2-5	TRBV12-3/TRBV12-4	14	many	CASSINRGQETQYF	TGTGCCAGCAGTATCAATAGGGGTCAAGAGACCCAGTACTTC
-	TRBJ2-2	TRBV4-3	16	many	CASSQEMGLNTGELFF	TGCGCCAGCAGCCAAGAAATGGGGCTGAACACCGGGGAGCTGTTTTTT
-	TRBJ1-5	TRBV27	15	few	CASSLSWQGVQPQHF	TGTGCCAGCAGTTTATCGTGGCAGGGAGTACAGCCCCAGCATTTT
-	TRBJ1-1	TRBV20-1	11	many	CSARGAAEAFF	TGCAGTGCTAGAGGTGCCGCTGAAGCTTTCTTT
-	TRBJ2-7	TRBV6-2/TRBV6-3	15	-	CASSYLTIGLSEQYF	TGTGCCAGCAGTTATTTAACAATTGGCCTCTCCGAGCAGTACTTC